This TCR beta chain stems from a study of T cells in Graves' hyperthyroidism and ophthalmopathy. Study-level findings and limits: Clonotypes that were expanded in thyroid above 0.001 mostly appeared in blood too. In validation, the model predicted ophthalmopathy. These predictions came a median about 6.8 months before onset.

The germline V gene encodes CDR1 LGHDT and CDR2 YNNKEL (reference sequence). This CDR3 region has 17 residues. Germline trimming cut 1 base from V and 4 bases from J; bases unmatched to any gene: 9. RNA transcripts served as the template for amplifying TCR beta CDR3 regions. The study used the HTBI primer set for a first-round RT-PCR of the TCR CDR3. TCRdb independently ran MiXCR on the multiplex PCR reads; one entry per CDR3 protein. The sample yields over 300,000 distinct CDR3 sequences, 12% to 15% seen once. Thyroid ultrasound, orbital computed tomography, clinical symptoms, and serum thyroxine and TRAb underpinned diagnoses. Regarding this clonotype: What it binds is unknown.

The sequencing sample was made of blood. The rearrangement uses TRBV3-1 and TRBJ2-1; the match to TRBD2 covers 8 bases. The clonotype comes from a woman in her forties with Graves' ophthalmopathy. The CDR3 bases are TGTGCCAGCAGCCAAGGCAATCTAGCGGGTCGGTACAATGAGCAGTTCTTC. Protein product: CASSQGNLAGRYNEQFF.